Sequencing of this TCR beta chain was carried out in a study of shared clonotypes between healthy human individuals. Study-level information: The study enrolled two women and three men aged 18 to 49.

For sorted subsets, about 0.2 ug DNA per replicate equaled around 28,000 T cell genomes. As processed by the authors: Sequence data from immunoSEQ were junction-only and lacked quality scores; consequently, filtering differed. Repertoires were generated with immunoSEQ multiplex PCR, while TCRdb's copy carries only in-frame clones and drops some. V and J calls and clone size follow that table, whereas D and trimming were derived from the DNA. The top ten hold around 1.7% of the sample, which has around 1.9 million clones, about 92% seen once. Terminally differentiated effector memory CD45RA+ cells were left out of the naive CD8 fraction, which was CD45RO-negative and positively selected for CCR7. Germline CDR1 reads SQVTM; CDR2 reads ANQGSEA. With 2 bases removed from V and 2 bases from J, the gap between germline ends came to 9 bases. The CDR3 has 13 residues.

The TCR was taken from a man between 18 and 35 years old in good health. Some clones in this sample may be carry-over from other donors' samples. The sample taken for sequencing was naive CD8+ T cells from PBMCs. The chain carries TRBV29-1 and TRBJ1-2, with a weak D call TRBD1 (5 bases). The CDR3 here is CSVEPGQNYGYTF. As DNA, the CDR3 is TGCAGCGTTGAACCGGGGCAGAACTATGGCTACACCTTC.